These 9 T cell receptor beta chains were all obtained from the same sample, sequenced in a study of cytomegalovirus exposure and HLA in healthy donors. Primers: 60 Vbeta forward and 13 Jbeta reverse. This table comes from immunoSEQ multiplex PCR, and its TCRdb copy is limited to in-frame clones, with some not included. Of 55,000 to 80,000 clones detected, roughly 70% appear once; the ten largest clones hold around 12%. The sample consisted of PBMCs. These receptors originate from a man in his sixties or seventies in good health and CMV-seronegative.

The J gene is TRBJ2-7, the V gene TRBV10-1; 9 nucleotides line up with TRBD1. Trimming took 5 bases from V and 6 from J; bases not matched to a gene: 14. The CDR3 runs to 16 residues. CDR1 is WNHNN and CDR2 is SYGVQD in the germline V gene (reference sequence). In nucleotides, the CDR3 is TGCGCCAGCAGTCCCCAACAGGGGGCCGGGGCAGGCGAGCAGTACTTC. Its translation is CASSPQQGAGAGEQYF.

This clone was counted a single time. The CDR3 DNA is TGTGCCAGTAGTAATCGGGGGACGAACAATCAGCCCCAGCATTTT. It is translated as CASSNRGTNNQPQHF. The chain recombines TRBV19 with TRBJ1-5; D might be TRBD1 (5 bases). Germline V CDR1 and CDR2: LNHDA, SQIVND (reference sequence). With 4 bases removed from V and 3 bases from J, the gap between germline ends came to 13 bases. The length of the CDR3 is 15 residues. Full variable domain (outside the CDR3, taken from reference TRBV19 and TRBJ1-5): DGGITQSPKYLFRKEGQNVTLSCEQNLNHDAMYWYRQDPGQGLRLIYYSQIVNDFQKGDIAEGYSVSREKKESFPLTVTSAQKNPTAFYLCASSNRGTNNQPQHFGDGTRLSIL.

In DNA, the CDR3 is TGTGCCAGCAGCGCCTCACCCCCAGGGGGGAATCAGCCCCAGCATTTT. As protein: CASSASPPGGNQPQHF. This chain joins TRBV7-8 and TRBJ1-5, with TRBD1 identical over 7 bases. V was pared by 5 bases and J by 4 bases, with 11 bases of the junction left unmatched. This CDR3 is 16 amino acids long. Germline V CDR1 and CDR2: SGHVS, FQNEAQ.

This clone was picked up one time. V gene TRBV7-2 combines with J gene TRBJ1-2; no clear D. The CDR3 is 13 amino acids. CDR1 is SGHTA and CDR2 is FQGNSA in the germline V gene. V was shortened by 6 bases and J by 4 bases, with 12 bases between the two germline ends. The CDR3 DNA is TGTGCCAGCAGTCTACCGGGTCCCTATGGCTACACCTTC. Encoded protein: CASSLPGPYGYTF.

The chain joins TRBV4-1 to TRBJ2-7, with 8 nucleotides matching TRBD2. The CDR3 is made up of 15 amino acids. Per germline, CDR1 MGHRA and CDR2 YSYEKL. J gave up 4 bases and V 4 bases, and 9 bases lay outside the gene matches. CDR3 nucleotides: TGCGCCAGCAGCCCCCGCAGCGGGAGTCAATACGAGCAGTACTTC. Translating gives CASSPRSGSQYEQYF.

The CDR3 sequence: CSVEGTGGGYTF. The CDR3 DNA is TGCAGCGTTGAAGGGACAGGGGGCGGCTACACCTTC. The rearrangement joins TRBV29-1 to TRBJ1-2; 11 nucleotides align to TRBD1. Germline CDR1 is SQVTM and CDR2 is ANQGSEA. J gave up 8 bases and V 1 base, and 0 bases lay outside the gene matches. The CDR3 has 12 residues. The whole variable domain, filled in from reference TRBV29-1 and TRBJ1-2, reads SAVISQKPSRDICQRGTSLTIQCQVDSQVTMMFWYRQQPGQSLTLIATANQGSEATYESGFVIDKFPISRPNLTFSTLTVSNMSPEDSSIYLCSVEGTGGGYTFGSGTRLTVV.

The CDR3 loop is CAGAPGQGETQYF. The CDR3 DNA sequence: TGTGCCGGCGCACCGGGACAGGGCGAGACCCAGTACTTC. The chain is built from TRBV7-8 and TRBJ2-5, with 9 bases fitting TRBD1. The CDR3 runs 13 residues. Germline V gene sequence: CDR1 SGHVS, CDR2 FQNEAQ. The V gene end was trimmed by 11 bases and the J gene end by 5 bases; junction bases not matched to a gene: 9.

This sequence joins TRBV27 and TRBJ2-5, with 10 nucleotides matching TRBD2. TRBJ2-7 matches the DNA end more closely, so the J call is doubtful. Germline assignment: CDR1 MNHEY and CDR2 SMNVEV (reference sequence). The CDR3 contains 17 residues. The DNA for the CDR3 is TGTGCCAGCAGCTCCAAACTGCTAGCGGGGGTTTCCTACGAGCAGTACTTC. Translation: CASSSKLLAGVSYEQYF.

The chain links TRBV5-1 to TRBJ2-6; possibly TRBD2 for D (7 bases). Germline CDR1 reads SGHRS; CDR2 reads YFSETQ. V dropped 2 bases and J dropped 0 bases, with 18 bases sitting between them. This CDR3 region has 19 residues. The CDR3 DNA sequence: TGCGCCAGCAGCTTCGAGCGGGGAGGGGGTTTCTCTGGGGCCAACGTCCTGACTTTC. This gives the protein CASSFERGGGFSGANVLTF. Looking up the rest from reference TRBV5-1 and TRBJ2-6 gives the full variable domain: KAGVTQTPRYLIKTRGQQVTLSCSPISGHRSVSWYQQTPGQGLQFLFEYFSETQRNKGNFPGRFSGRQFSNSRSEMNVSTLELGDSALYLCASSFERGGGFSGANVLTFGAGSRLTVL.